This is a list of T cell receptor beta chains from one sample in a study of metastatic and nonmetastatic thyroid tumors. TCRdb re-called the PCR reads with MiXCR. The data hold tens of thousands of clones, with around 12% observed a single time. Sequencing input: tumor tissue. The receptor set was obtained from a female donor with papillary thyroid cancer or a benign thyroid nodule (not recorded which). Some clones in this sample may be carry-over from other donors' samples. The CDR3 runs from the conserved cysteine through the conserved F or W. The D gene is left open where the match is weak. Clone sizes are given selectively: once, few, many, or a class where the clone is expanded.

-	-	TRBV6-5	TRBJ1-6	TGTGCCAGCAGACGTGGGCCGGGACGGCGGTCGGTGGAGTCACGCCTCCACTTT	CASRRGPGRRSVESRLHF
TRBD1	many	TRBV2	TRBJ1-2	TGTGCCAGCGCCGGGACAGGCTCCTCCTATGGCTACACCTTC	CASAGTGSSYGYTF
-	-	TRBV20-1	TRBJ1-2	TGCAGTGCTAGTCCGACAGGAAGAGGAACCCTCTATGGCTACACCTTC	CSASPTGRGTLYGYTF
TRBD1	many	TRBV20-1	TRBJ1-4	TGCAGTGCTAGAGATCCTAAAGGAGGGACAGGGAGCGAAAAACTGTTTTTT	CSARDPKGGTGSEKLFF
-	-	TRBV19	TRBJ2-3	TGTGCCAGTATGTCGAAGGTGGCTGCAGATACGCAGTATTTT	CASMSKVAADTQYF
-	many	TRBV12-3/TRBV12-4	TRBJ2-7	TGTGCCAGCAGTTTGCAGGGGCTCAGCTCCTACGAGCAGTACTTC	CASSLQGLSSYEQYF
-	few	TRBV6-1	TRBJ1-5	TGTGCCAGCAGTGAAATGGAGGGGGGAGGCAATCAGCCCCAGCATTTT	CASSEMEGGGNQPQHF
-	many	TRBV6-1	TRBJ1-5	TGTGCCAGCACGTCAGGGCGAAGCAATCAGCCCCAGCATTTT	CASTSGRSNQPQHF
TRBD2	once	TRBV20-1	TRBJ2-7	TGCAGTGCTAGTCGGGTGGCTAGCGGGAGAGGTGAGCAGTACTTC	CSASRVASGRGEQYF
-	few	TRBV6-1	TRBJ2-7	TGTGCCAGCATTGCGACGGCGAACTGCGAGCAGTACTTC	CASIATANCEQYF
-	many	TRBV19	TRBJ2-6	TGTGCCAGTACTAGGGGGTCCGGGGCCAACGTCCTGACTTTC	CASTRGSGANVLTF
TRBD1	many	TRBV19	TRBJ2-1	TGTGCCAGTAGTAGAGCCCCGACAGGGACACTAAGGGAGCAGTTCTTC	CASSRAPTGTLREQFF
TRBD1	many	TRBV15	TRBJ1-1	TGTGCCACCAGCAGGGAGCGAGGGGGCGGCACTGAAGCTTTCTTT	CATSRERGGGTEAFF
-	-	TRBV3-1	TRBJ2-1	TGTGCCAGCTCCCGATCATACAATGAGCAGTTCTTC	CASSRSYNEQFF
TRBD1	many	TRBV27	TRBJ2-3	TGTGCCAGCAGCCCTGGGACAGGGGGCGCAGATACGCAGTATTTT	CASSPGTGGADTQYF
-	medium-sized	TRBV6-4	TRBJ2-3	TGTGCCAGCAGTGACCTCGGCGCCACAGATACGCAGTATTTT	CASSDLGATDTQYF
-	many	TRBV6-4	TRBJ1-1	TGTGCCAGCAGCTCCTTTAAATTGAACACTGAAGCTTTCTTT	CASSSFKLNTEAFF
TRBD1	many	TRBV30	TRBJ2-7	TGTGCCTGGAACAACCGAAACAGGGGGAGATCCTACGAGCAGTACTTC	CAWNNRNRGRSYEQYF
-	many	TRBV30	TRBJ2-7	TGTGCCTGGAGTCCACGGGGCCTCGGTCCCGAGCAGTACTTC	CAWSPRGLGPEQYF
-	-	TRBV18	TRBJ2-7	TGTGCCAGCTCACCCGGGTCGTCCTACGAGCAGTACTTC	CASSPGSSYEQYF
-	-	TRBV5-1	TRBJ1-1	TGCGCCAGCAGACGGTACCCCGACACTGAATCTTTCTTT	CASRRYPDTESFF
TRBD2	many	TRBV11-2	TRBJ2-1	TGTGCCAGCAGCTTAGATGTCCTAGCGGGAGACAATGAGCAGTTCTTC	CASSLDVLAGDNEQFF
-	many	TRBV29-1	TRBJ2-5	TGCAGCGTTCGTAGGACGGAGACCCAGTACTTC	CSVRRTETQYF
-	many	TRBV6-1	TRBJ1-5	TGTGCCAGCAGTGAAGCTAAGGTCAGTGGGTTTGGGAATCAGCCCCAGCATTTT	CASSEAKVSGFGNQPQHF
TRBD2	few	TRBV7-2	TRBJ2-5	TGTGCCAGCAGCTTAGGAGTGGGACTAGCGGGAGGGCGGCAGTACTTC	CASSLGVGLAGGRQYF
TRBD2	-	TRBV20-1	TRBJ2-1	TGCAGTGTTAGAGGACTAGCGGGAGTGACGGTCAATGAGCAGTTCTTC	CSVRGLAGVTVNEQFF
TRBD1	many	TRBV20-1	TRBJ1-6	TGCAGTGCTAGAGCTCAGACAGGGGGCTCGGCACCCCTCCACTTT	CSARAQTGGSAPLHF
TRBD1	-	TRBV10-3	TRBJ1-2	TGTGCCGCCTACCTGGACAGGGGGCGCGGGGGGCATGGCTACACCTTC	CAAYLDRGRGGHGYTF
TRBD2	many	TRBV11-2	TRBJ2-1	TGTGCCAGCAGCACCTTGGCAGGGACTATACAGCAGTTCTTC	CASSTLAGTIQQFF
-	many	TRBV19	TRBJ2-7	TGTGCCAGTAGCCAAGGGACCGCTGAACGCTACGAGCAGTACTTC	CASSQGTAERYEQYF
TRBD1	medium-sized	TRBV12-3/TRBV12-4	TRBJ2-7	TGTGCCAGCAGTTTAAGACAGGGGCGCACGTTAAGCTCCTACGAGCAGTACTTC	CASSLRQGRTLSSYEQYF
TRBD2	many	TRBV27	TRBJ2-2	TGTGCCAGTACCCCTTACGGGAGGGCCTATACCGGGGAGCTGTTTTTT	CASTPYGRAYTGELFF
-	-	TRBV7-9	TRBJ2-5	TGTGCCAGCAGCTCCCGGCCCGTAGTCGGGGCCCAGTACTTC	CASSSRPVVGAQYF
TRBD2	-	TRBV5-1	TRBJ2-7	TGCGCCAGCAGATTAATAGCGGGAGGGTCCTACGAGCAGTGCTTC	CASRLIAGGSYEQCF
TRBD2	many	TRBV6-6	TRBJ2-7	TGTGCCAGCAGTTACTCTCGGGGGGACGAGCAGTACTTC	CASSYSRGDEQYF
-	many	TRBV28	TRBJ2-6	TGTGCCAGCAGTTTATTTTCTGGGGGCGCGAGTGGGGCCAACGTCCTGACTTTC	CASSLFSGGASGANVLTF
-	many	TRBV3-1	TRBJ2-1	TGTGCCAGCAGCCAAGAAGGACGGGATGAGCAGTTCTTC	CASSQEGRDEQFF
TRBD1	many	TRBV4-1	TRBJ2-2	TGCGCCAGCAGCCAAGAACAAGGTCGCCGACAGGGGAACCCCGGGGAGCTGTTTTTT	CASSQEQGRRQGNPGELFF
-	many	TRBV7-8	TRBJ1-5	TGTGCCAGCAGCCCCCGGATTAGCAATCAGCCCCAGCATTTT	CASSPRISNQPQHF
-	many	TRBV7-2	TRBJ2-7	TGTGCCAGCAGCTTAGCCCTGACGTACAACTACGAGCAGTACTTC	CASSLALTYNYEQYF
TRBD2	many	TRBV15	TRBJ2-7	TGTGCCACCAGCCGGGGACTACGACCCTACGAGCAGTACTTC	CATSRGLRPYEQYF
-	-	TRBV6-2/TRBV6-3	TRBJ2-3	TGTGCCAGCAGTCCCGGGACAGGGCTAGCGGGCTTTAGCACGGATACGCAGTATTTT	CASSPGTGLAGFSTDTQYF
-	many	TRBV11-3	TRBJ2-3	TGTGCCAGCAGCTTAGATCTCGGGGCAGATACGCAGTATTTT	CASSLDLGADTQYF
TRBD1	many	TRBV20-1	TRBJ2-2	TGCAGTGCTTCTAAACAGGGGGGCACCGGGGAGCTGTTTTTT	CSASKQGGTGELFF
-	many	TRBV27	TRBJ1-1	TGTGCCAGCAGCCCGGAAGGGGGGTACACTGAAGCTTTCTTT	CASSPEGGYTEAFF
TRBD2	many	TRBV11-2	TRBJ2-5	TGTGCCAGCAGCTTAATGGGAGGGGAGACCCAGTACTTC	CASSLMGGETQYF
TRBD2	many	TRBV14	TRBJ2-1	TGTGCCAGCAGCCACTTAGCGGGACCGCGGAATGAGCAGTTCTTC	CASSHLAGPRNEQFF
-	many	TRBV11-2	TRBJ1-2	TGTGCCAGCAGCTTAGATAGAGGAGGGTCCGATGGCTACACCTTC	CASSLDRGGSDGYTF
TRBD1	many	TRBV9	TRBJ1-4	TGTGCCAGCAGCGCCGGACAGGGGAATGAAAAACTGTTTTTT	CASSAGQGNEKLFF
TRBD1	few	TRBV5-4	TRBJ2-2	TGTGCCAGCAGCCCGAAGGGGGCAGACACCGGGGAGCTGTTTTTT	CASSPKGADTGELFF
-	many	TRBV20-1	TRBJ1-1	TGCAGTGCTCCCACGAACAGGGCCACTGAAGCTTTCTTT	CSAPTNRATEAFF